The following is a TCR beta chain sequence with its context. The antigen this receptor binds is unknown. One base away there is no much larger clone; base qualities are not given. These data originate in a study of blood T cell repertoires in COVID-19 (dated by TCRdb to about 2020). Study-wide context: The collaborator samples originated in the United States, Italy and Spain and spanned the acute and convalescent phases of COVID-19. The material from the prospective study consisted of cDNA or gDNA derived from T cells, B-cell-depleted T cells, or PBMCs. The dataset comprised deeply sampled blood TCRbeta repertoires from subjects exposed to, actively infected with, or recovered from COVID-19. A freely available public database, intended as a resource for researchers studying the immune response to SARS-CoV-2, is where the repertoires were released. Samples were obtained from the ongoing ImmuneRACE study (first 160 participants) and from about 1,300 subjects provided by 6 global collaborators. The sample metadata nearly always contained a de-identified subject ID, COVID-19 status, age in years and sex. Where HLA class I and class II types were available, the types were taken from metadata supplied by the sample provider, not from assay-based typing. What the work shows at the level of the full study, not this receptor alone: The quantity of clinical and demographic metadata differed by source and by participant and was supplied without curation.

The immunoSEQ Assay, a bias-controlled multiplex PCR, was used to amplify TCRbeta CDR3 regions from genomic DNA. Per the original workflow: Nucleated cell counts per sample were estimated from amplification of reference gene primers within the assay. Sequence reads were collapsed and filtered to measure the absolute abundance of every unique TCRbeta CDR3 rearrangement. Productive Simpson clonality was computed per sample as the square root of Simpson's diversity index over productive rearrangements. The clones in this table, taken by TCRdb from immuneACCESS, are in-frame only. Not every clone is retained; where verified, under half of the shortfall comes from an unresolved V gene, and the cause of the rest is unknown. From that table come the V and J calls and clone size; the DNA was used to work out D and trimming. The sample yields about 240,000 clones; approximately 90% were counted once. The biggest ten clones account for approximately 4.2% of the sample.

Enrolling through a virtual design, the prospective study's participants ranged in age from roughly 18 to 95 years and lived across 20 to 30 United States geographic areas. In the prospective study, cohorts were assigned on the basis of participant-reported clinical history obtained from a screening survey and a study questionnaire. ImmuneRACE Cohort 3 recovered participants were defined by two consecutive negative NP/OP PCR tests, healthcare professional clearance, or symptom resolution. In the prospective study, whole blood, serum and a nasopharyngeal or oropharyngeal swab were collected from each participant by mobile phlebotomists. Prospective study participants could optionally give additional blood draws and questionnaires over a roughly 2-month period. Before DNA extraction, blood samples from the prospective study were shipped at room temperature or frozen. For this chain, trimming is 3 bases at the V end and 4 bases at the J end, and the number of junction bases without a gene match is 5. Measured from the cysteine to the phenylalanine, the CDR3 is 14 residues long. The only DNA kept is the CDR3, 42 bases in frame from the first base. The germline V gene (reference sequence) supplies CDR1 MNHEY and CDR2 SMNVEV.

The rearranged chain carries TRBV27 and TRBJ2-5, with 7 junctional bases fitting TRBD2. Input material: PBMCs or T cells enriched from blood (not recorded which). The clonotype comes from a woman aged 25 to 45 who had recovered from COVID-19. The nucleotide sequence is given as TGTGCCAGCAGTTTCGGACTAGGCCGAGAGACCCAGTACTTC. Translated, this is CASSFGLGRETQYF.